Each of the 10 T cell receptor beta chains below was sequenced from the same sample in a study of blood T cell repertoires in COVID-19. Some clones are missing from TCRdb's copy, which holds only in-frame ones; the method was immunoSEQ multiplex PCR. The data show about 150,000 clones, about 90% seen once. The source material was peripheral blood. Receptors originate from a man aged 45-60 years who had recovered from COVID-19.

The gene calls are TRBV6-5 and TRBJ2-1; D is ambiguous. CDR1 and CDR2 from the germline V gene are MNHEY and SVGAGI. This CDR3 spans 11 amino acids. V shed 6 bases and J shed 10 bases, with 10 bases lying between them. CDR3 bases: TGTGCCAGCAGAACCTGGCAGGAGCAGTTCTTC. Its translation is CASRTWQEQFF.

CDR3 protein: CASSLVASAETQYF. The CDR3 region has the DNA TGTGCCAGCAGCTTAGTGGCTAGCGCCGAGACCCAGTACTTC. This chain uses TRBV11-3 with TRBJ2-5; possible D gene TRBD2, 6 bases. The ends were cut back, 1 base at V and 5 bases at J, with 11 bases in the middle. This CDR3 is 14 amino acids long. Germline assignment: CDR1 SGHNT and CDR2 YENEEA.

The chain recombines TRBV18 with TRBJ1-6; D remains ambiguous. Germline assignment: CDR1 KGHSH and CDR2 LQKENI. CDR3 length equals 12 residues. V was clipped by 5 bases and J by 7 bases, with 6 bases between them. The CDR3 sequence is CASSAPNSPLHF. In DNA, the CDR3 is TGTGCCAGCTCAGCGCCCAATTCACCCCTCCACTTT.

This rearrangement joins TRBV6-5 to TRBJ1-1; 9 bases are a match to TRBD1. J lost 4 bases, V lost 6 bases, and 9 bases had no gene match. Germline assignment: CDR1 MNHEY and CDR2 SVGAGI. CDR3 size: 15 residues. The CDR3 coding sequence is TGTGCCAGCAGAAGGACAGGGGTAAAGGGCACTGAAGCTTTCTTT. Protein product: CASRRTGVKGTEAFF.

This rearrangement joins TRBV30 to TRBJ2-3; tentative D call: TRBD2 (5 bases). The CDR3 has 13 residues. Between the trimmed V and J ends, which lost 8 bases and 0 bases, there was a span of 12 bases. Germline V CDR1 and CDR2: GTSNPN, SVGIG (reference sequence). In DNA form, the CDR3 reads TGTGCCGGCGGGCGTACCAGCACAGATACGCAGTATTTT. This gives the protein CAGGRTSTDTQYF.

The table lists this clone with a count of one. The V call is TRBV7-9, the J call TRBJ2-3, with 9 bases fitting TRBD2. Per germline, CDR1 SEHNR and CDR2 FQNEAQ (reference sequence). This CDR3 comprises 17 residues. J gave up 2 bases and V 1 base, and 7 bases lay outside the gene matches. CDR3 region: CASSLGSSGVFTDTQYF. CDR3 nucleotide sequence: TGTGCCAGCAGCTTAGGGTCTAGCGGGGTCTTCACAGATACGCAGTATTTT.

The chain carries TRBV4-3 and TRBJ1-1; D perhaps matches TRBD1 (5 bases). V lost 1 base, J lost 0 bases, and 9 bases lay in between. This CDR3 spans 15 amino acids. Germline-derived CDR1 and CDR2 are LGHNA and YSLEER. CDR3 sequence: CASSQGQRLNTEAFF. CDR3 DNA: TGCGCCAGCAGCCAAGGACAGCGATTGAACACTGAAGCTTTCTTT.

This chain uses TRBV3-1 (or the pseudogene TRBV3-2) with TRBJ1-4, with D tentatively TRBD1 (6 bases). V dropped 5 bases and J dropped 4 bases, with 14 bases sitting between them. Germline V gives CDR1 LGHDT, CDR2 YNNKEL (reference sequence). The CDR3 contains 15 residues. This chain's CDR3 is CASSSRTAINEKLFF. In nucleotides, the CDR3 is TGTGCCAGCAGCTCACGGACAGCTATTAATGAAAAACTGTTTTTT.

This chain uses TRBV3-1 (or the pseudogene TRBV3-2) with TRBJ2-2; 16 bases are a match to TRBD2. V gave up 3 bases and J gave up 5 bases; unmatched junction bases: 6. Per germline, CDR1 LGHDT and CDR2 YNNKEL (reference sequence). The CDR3 has 18 amino acids. The chain's CDR3 is CASSHGTSGGAGTGELFF. The CDR3, as DNA: TGTGCCAGCAGCCACGGGACTAGCGGGGGGGCAGGGACCGGGGAGCTGTTTTTT.

CDR3 region: CASSLNQNYNSPLHF. As DNA, the CDR3 is TGTGCCAGCAGTTTAAACCAGAATTATAATTCACCCCTCCACTTT. This chain connects TRBV27 to TRBJ1-6; D remains unclear. The CDR3 loop spans 15 amino acids. V shed 2 bases and J shed 4 bases, with 9 bases lying between them. CDR1 MNHEY and CDR2 SMNVEV come from the germline V gene (reference sequence).